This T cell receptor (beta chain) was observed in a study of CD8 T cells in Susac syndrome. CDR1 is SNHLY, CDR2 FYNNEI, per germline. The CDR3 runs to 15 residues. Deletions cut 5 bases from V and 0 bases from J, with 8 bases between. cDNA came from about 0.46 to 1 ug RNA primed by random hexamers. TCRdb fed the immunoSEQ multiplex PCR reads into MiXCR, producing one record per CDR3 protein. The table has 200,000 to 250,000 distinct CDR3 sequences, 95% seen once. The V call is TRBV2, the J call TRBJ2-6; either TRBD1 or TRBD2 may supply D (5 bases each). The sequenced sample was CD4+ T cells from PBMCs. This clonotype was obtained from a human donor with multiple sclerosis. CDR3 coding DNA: TGTGCCAGCAGTAGGGACCTCTCTGGGGCCAACGTCCTGACTTTC. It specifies CASSRDLSGANVLTF.